Detailed here is one T cell receptor beta chain. Per germline, CDR1 MDHEN and CDR2 SYDVKM. V was clipped by 4 bases and J by 4 bases; unmatched bases: 8. The CDR3 is 16 residues long. The sample is drawn from a study of T cell responses to AZD1222 COVID-19 vaccine. TCRdb's copy holds only in-frame clones and misses some; the assay was immunoSEQ multiplex PCR. The sample yields 110,000 or so clones, around nine tenths seen once. The chain combines TRBV28 with TRBJ1-5, with 9 bases matching TRBD1. This specimen was peripheral blood, taken on day 0 of AZD1222 vaccination. The source of this sequence is an adult in good health. The CDR3 loop reads CASSSPPGQGNQPQHF. Written as DNA, the CDR3 is TGTGCCAGCAGTTCCCCACCGGGACAGGGAAATCAGCCCCAGCATTTT.